These T cell receptor beta chains were read from a single sample in a study of blood T cell repertoires in COVID-19. Using immunoSEQ multiplex PCR, the repertoire was profiled, and TCRdb retains in-frame clones only, with some absent. Seen here are over 250,000 clones, 65% to 90% observed once, and the top ten hold less than 6.5%. The material sequenced was peripheral blood. The receptors stem from a man aged 50-60 years with active or convalescent COVID-19. The CDR3 runs from the conserved cysteine through the conserved F or W. D genes are given only for firm matches. A row's size may be missing; if present it is once, few, many or a size class.

D	size	J	V	DNA	CDR3
TRBD1	NA	TRBJ1-1	TRBV7-2	TGTGCCAGCAGCCGGGACAGGGGGAACACTGAAGCTTTCTTT	CASSRDRGNTEAFF
NA	NA	TRBJ2-1	TRBV20-1	TGCAGTGTCCCGCGGGGTGAGCAGTTCTTC	CSVPRGEQFF
NA	NA	TRBJ1-3	TRBV3-1/TRBV3-2	TGTGCCAGCAGCCAAGTGCCGGGATCCTCTGGAAACACCATATATTTT	CASSQVPGSSGNTIYF
NA	NA	TRBJ2-2	TRBV4-2	TGTGCCAGCAGCGCTGACTTGAACACCGGGGAGCTGTTTTTT	CASSADLNTGELFF
TRBD1	NA	TRBJ2-2	TRBV28	TGTGCCAGCAGTTTAGGACAGGGCTCCACCGGGGAGCTGTTTTTT	CASSLGQGSTGELFF
NA	NA	TRBJ1-5	TRBV18	TGTGCCAGCTCGCCTGGAAGCAGGAATCAGCCCCAGCATTTT	CASSPGSRNQPQHF
NA	NA	TRBJ1-1	TRBV28	TGTGCCATCAACAGGCCGGGACTTAACACTGAAGCTTTCTTT	CAINRPGLNTEAFF
NA	NA	TRBJ2-6	TRBV5-1	TGCGCCAGCAGCTTCCCGGTCTCTGGGGCCAACGTCCTGACTTTC	CASSFPVSGANVLTF
NA	NA	TRBJ2-1	TRBV2	TGTGCCAGCAGCCCCCGAAGACTCATCCTATCACTCGACAATGAGCAGTTCTTC	CASSPRRLILSLDNEQFF
NA	NA	TRBJ2-2	TRBV5-1	TGCGCCAGCAGCATACAGGGAAACACCGGGGAGCTGTTTTTT	CASSIQGNTGELFF
NA	NA	TRBJ1-3	TRBV7-6	TGTGCCAGCAGCTTAGCCGGCAGGGACTCTGGAAACACCATATATTTT	CASSLAGRDSGNTIYF
NA	NA	TRBJ1-5	TRBV4-1	TGCGCCAGCAGCCAAGAAGGGGCAGGGGCGTTTCAGCCCCAGCATTTT	CASSQEGAGAFQPQHF
TRBD1	NA	TRBJ1-4	TRBV5-8	TGTGCCAGCAGCTTCCGGGACAGGGAAGAAAAACTGTTTTTT	CASSFRDREEKLFF
NA	once	TRBJ1-3	TRBV18	TGTGCCAGCTCACCACCGGGCAGGACTGGAAACACCATATATTTT	CASSPPGRTGNTIYF
TRBD2	NA	TRBJ2-5	TRBV11-3	TGTGCCAGCAGCTTGGGACTAGCGGGAGGGAGAGAGACCCAGTACTTC	CASSLGLAGGRETQYF
NA	NA	TRBJ1-1	TRBV27	TGTGCCAGTCGAAACGACTTGAACACTGAAGCTTTCTTT	CASRNDLNTEAFF